This T cell receptor (beta chain) was sequenced for a study of CD8 T cells in ankylosing spondylitis. General study points: Fewer than ten highly homologous variants made up a TCR beta motif that seemed to typify ankylosing spondylitis blood. Clones linked to disease were reported to show significant enrichment in matched ankylosing spondylitis synovial fluid. In synovial fluid and blood from reactive arthritis, some motif variants were previously reported.

A quantitative 5'-RACE method, one with molecular barcodes, was used to make TCR beta libraries. A single record per CDR3 protein comes from TCRdb applying MiXCR to the 5' RACE reads. Of roughly 300,000 distinct CDR3 sequences listed, 6.5% to 10% are singletons. Germline CDR1 SEHNR, CDR2 FQNEAQ (reference sequence). There are 13 residues in the CDR3. V was pared by 5 bases and J by 3 bases, with 4 bases of the junction left unmatched. Notes on this clonotype: Its antigen is unknown.

The sequencing input was blood, either unsorted or a sorted T cell fraction (not recorded which). The receptor was isolated from a male donor with ankylosing spondylitis. The genes are TRBV7-9 and TRBJ2-7, with 7 bases matching TRBD2. CDR3 DNA: TGTGCCAGCAGCGACGGGACTAACTACGAGCAGTACTTC. It translates to CASSDGTNYEQYF.